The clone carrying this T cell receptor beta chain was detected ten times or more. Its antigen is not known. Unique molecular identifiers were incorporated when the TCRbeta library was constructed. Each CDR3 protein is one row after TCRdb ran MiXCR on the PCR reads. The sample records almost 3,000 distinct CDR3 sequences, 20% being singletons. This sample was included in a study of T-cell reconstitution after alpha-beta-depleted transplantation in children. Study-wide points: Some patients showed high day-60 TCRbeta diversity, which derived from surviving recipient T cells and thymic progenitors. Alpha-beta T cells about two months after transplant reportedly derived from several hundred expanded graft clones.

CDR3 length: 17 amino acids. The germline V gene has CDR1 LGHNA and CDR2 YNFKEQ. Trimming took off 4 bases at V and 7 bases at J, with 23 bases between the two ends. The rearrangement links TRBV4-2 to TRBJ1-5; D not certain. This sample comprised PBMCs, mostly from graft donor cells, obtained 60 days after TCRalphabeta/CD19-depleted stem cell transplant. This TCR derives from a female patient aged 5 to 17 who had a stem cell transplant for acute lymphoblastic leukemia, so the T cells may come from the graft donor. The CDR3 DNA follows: TGTGCCAGCAGCCCGAATAAGGGAGCGGGTTACGACCAGCCCCAGCATTTT. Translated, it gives CASSPNKGAGYDQPQHF.